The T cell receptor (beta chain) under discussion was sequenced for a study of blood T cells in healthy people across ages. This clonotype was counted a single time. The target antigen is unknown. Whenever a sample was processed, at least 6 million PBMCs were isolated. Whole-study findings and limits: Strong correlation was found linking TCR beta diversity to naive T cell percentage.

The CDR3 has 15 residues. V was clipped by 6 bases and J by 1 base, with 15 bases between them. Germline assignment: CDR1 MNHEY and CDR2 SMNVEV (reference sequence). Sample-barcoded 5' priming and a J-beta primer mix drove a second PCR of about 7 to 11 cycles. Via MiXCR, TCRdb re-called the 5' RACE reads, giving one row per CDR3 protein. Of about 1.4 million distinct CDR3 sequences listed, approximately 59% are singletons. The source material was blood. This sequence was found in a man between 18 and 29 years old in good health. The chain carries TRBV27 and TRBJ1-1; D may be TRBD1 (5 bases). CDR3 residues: CASSTAGMRNTEAFF. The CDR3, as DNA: TGTGCCAGCAGCACAGCAGGGATGCGGAACACTGAAGCTTTCTTT.